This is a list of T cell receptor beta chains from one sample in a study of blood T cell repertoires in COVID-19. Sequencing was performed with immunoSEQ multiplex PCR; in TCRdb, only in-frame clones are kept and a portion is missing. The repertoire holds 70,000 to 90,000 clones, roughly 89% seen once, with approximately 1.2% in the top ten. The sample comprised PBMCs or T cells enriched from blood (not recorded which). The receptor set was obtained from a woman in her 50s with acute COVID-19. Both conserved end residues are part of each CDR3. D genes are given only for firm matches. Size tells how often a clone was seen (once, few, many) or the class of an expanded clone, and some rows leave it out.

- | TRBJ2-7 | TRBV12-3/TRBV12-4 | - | TGTGCCACTAGCAGGGGCTACGAGCAGTACTTC | CATSRGYEQYF
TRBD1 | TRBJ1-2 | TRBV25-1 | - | TGTGCCAGCAGTGGAGGGACAGCGGTTGGCTACACCTTC | CASSGGTAVGYTF
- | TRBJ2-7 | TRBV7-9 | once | TGTGCCAGCAGCTTAGCATACTCCGAGCAGTACTTC | CASSLAYSEQYF
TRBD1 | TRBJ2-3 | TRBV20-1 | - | TGCAGTGCTAGTTCCATGACAGGGGATACGCAGTATTTT | CSASSMTGDTQYF
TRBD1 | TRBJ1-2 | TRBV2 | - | TGTGCCAGCAGCGAACAGGGGAACTATGGCTACACCTTC | CASSEQGNYGYTF
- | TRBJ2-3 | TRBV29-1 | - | TGCAGCGTTGAATTGGGGGGAGCGAGAACAGATACGCAGTATTTT | CSVELGGARTDTQYF
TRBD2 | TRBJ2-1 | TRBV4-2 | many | TGTGCCAGCAGCCAAGATCCGGGAGGACACTCCTACAATGAGCAGTTCTTC | CASSQDPGGHSYNEQFF
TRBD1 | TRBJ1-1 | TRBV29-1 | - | TGCAGCGCACGACAGGGACAGGACACTGAAGCTTTCTTT | CSARQGQDTEAFF
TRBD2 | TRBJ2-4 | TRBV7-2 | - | TGTGCCAGCAGCCCCGGGACTAGCGGGGAGAGAAACATTCAGTACTTC | CASSPGTSGERNIQYF
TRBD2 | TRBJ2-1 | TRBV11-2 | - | TGTGCCAGCAGTCGACAGCGGGACTATGAGCAGTTCTTC | CASSRQRDYEQFF
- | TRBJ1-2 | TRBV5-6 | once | TGTGCCAGCAGCTTACGGGACTCCTGGGCAGGGTATGGCTACACCTTC | CASSLRDSWAGYGYTF
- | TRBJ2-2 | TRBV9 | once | TGTGCCAGCAGCTTATTAGCGGCCTCGACCGGGGAGCTGTTTTTT | CASSLLAASTGELFF
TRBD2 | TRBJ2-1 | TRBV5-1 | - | TGCGCCAGCACACTAGCGGGAGGTTACAATGAGCAGTTCTTC | CASTLAGGYNEQFF
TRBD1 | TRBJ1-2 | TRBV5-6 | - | TGTGCCAGCAGCTTGGGGGACAGGGGAACGTACTATGGCTACACCTTC | CASSLGDRGTYYGYTF
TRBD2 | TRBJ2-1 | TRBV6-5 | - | TGTGCCAGCAGGGCTAGCGGGAGAACGAATGAGCAGTTCTTC | CASRASGRTNEQFF
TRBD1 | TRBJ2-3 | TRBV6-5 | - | TGTGCCAGCAGTTACGACAGGGGCGGTGGGACAGATACGCAGTATTTT | CASSYDRGGGTDTQYF
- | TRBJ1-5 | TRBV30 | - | TGTGCCTGGAGTCTGAAGTCTACGCTTTCCCAGCCCCAGCATTTT | CAWSLKSTLSQPQHF
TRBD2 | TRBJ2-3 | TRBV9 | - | TGTGCCAGCAGCGAACTTACAACGACTAGCGGGAGAACAGATACGCAGTATTTT | CASSELTTTSGRTDTQYF
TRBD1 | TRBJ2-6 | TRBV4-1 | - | TGCGCCAGCAGCCCTGGGACAGGGGATTGGGCTGGGGCCAACGTCCTGACTTTC | CASSPGTGDWAGANVLTF
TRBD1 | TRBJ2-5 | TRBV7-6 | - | TGTGCCAGCAGCTCGCCCAAGGGACAGGGCGCAGAGACCCAGTACTTC | CASSSPKGQGAETQYF
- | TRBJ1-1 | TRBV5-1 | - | TGCGCCAGCAGCTTGAGTGGCTCCTTGAACACTGAAGCTTTCTTT | CASSLSGSLNTEAFF
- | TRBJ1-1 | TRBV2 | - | TGTGCCAGTCAATCAGACAGTCCGGGAGCTTTCTTT | CASQSDSPGAFF
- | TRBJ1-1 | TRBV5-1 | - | TGCGCCAGCAGCCTGACACCTAATATGAACACTGAAGCTTTCTTT | CASSLTPNMNTEAFF
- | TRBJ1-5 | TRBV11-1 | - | TGTGCCAGCAGCTTAGGTGGGGGGGATCAGCCCCAGCATTTT | CASSLGGGDQPQHF
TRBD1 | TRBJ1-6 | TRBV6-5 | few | TGTGCCAGCAGTAGGGACAGGGATTCACCCCTCCACTTT | CASSRDRDSPLHF
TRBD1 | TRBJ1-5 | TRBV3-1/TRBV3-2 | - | TGTGCCAGCAGCTCGGACAGGGATGGCCAGCCCCAGCATTTT | CASSSDRDGQPQHF
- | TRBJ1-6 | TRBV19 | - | TGTGCCAGTAGCCCCGGAGGGAGCTCCTATAATTCACCCCTCCACTTT | CASSPGGSSYNSPLHF
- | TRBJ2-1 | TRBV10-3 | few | TGTGCCATTACTGAGGACTTCTACTCCTACAATGAGCAGTTCTTC | CAITEDFYSYNEQFF
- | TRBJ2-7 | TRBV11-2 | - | TGTGCCAGCAGATCGCCAGCCTACGAGCAGTACTTC | CASRSPAYEQYF
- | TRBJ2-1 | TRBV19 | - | TGTGCCAGTAGCAGCTCTCGCGGGAAGTCAGTAAATGAGCAGTTCTTC | CASSSSRGKSVNEQFF
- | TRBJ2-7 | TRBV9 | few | TGTGCCAGCAGCGTCTCAGCGACCGATTACTACGAGCAGTACTTC | CASSVSATDYYEQYF
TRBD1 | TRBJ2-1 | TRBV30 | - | TGTGCCTGGAGTGACCGGGACAGGGTATTGCGTCGGCAGTTCTTC | CAWSDRDRVLRRQFF
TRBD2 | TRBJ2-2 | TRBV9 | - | TGTGCCAGCAGGTCTAGCGGGACGGACGGGGAGCTGTTTTTT | CASRSSGTDGELFF
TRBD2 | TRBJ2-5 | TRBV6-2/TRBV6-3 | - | TGTGCCAGCAGTTACCCTCCAGGACTAGCGTCGTACCAAGAGACCCAGTACTTC | CASSYPPGLASYQETQYF
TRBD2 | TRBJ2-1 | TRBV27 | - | TGTGCCAGCAGTTTAGAGAGACTAGCCTCCAATGAGCAGTTCTTC | CASSLERLASNEQFF
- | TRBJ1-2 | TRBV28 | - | TGTGCCAGCAGTTTTCCCGGGGGGGGTGGCTACACCTTC | CASSFPGGGGYTF
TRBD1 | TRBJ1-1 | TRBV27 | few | TGTGCCAGCAGTTTGGAAAACAGGGGGACTGAAGCTTTCTTT | CASSLENRGTEAFF
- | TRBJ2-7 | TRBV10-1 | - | TGCGCCAGCAGTGGGAACCTCGGACTAAGCTCCTACGAGCAGTACTTC | CASSGNLGLSSYEQYF
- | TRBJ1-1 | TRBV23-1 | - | TGCGCCAGCAGTGAGGGACATCTTCGAGGGGTCGCTGAAGCTTTCTTT | CASSEGHLRGVAEAFF
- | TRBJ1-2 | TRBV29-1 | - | TGCAGCGTGACCTCGGACGGAGGAGGAGGGGGCTACACCTTC | CSVTSDGGGGGYTF
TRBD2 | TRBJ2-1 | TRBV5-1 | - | TGCGCCAGCAGTGGGGCGGGAGGCTACAATGAGCAGTTCTTC | CASSGAGGYNEQFF
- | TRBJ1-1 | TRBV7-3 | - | TGTGCCAGCAGCTCTTCAGCCCCCTCGACAGGAGTTGAAGCTTTCTTT | CASSSSAPSTGVEAFF
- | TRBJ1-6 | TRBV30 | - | TGTGCCTGGAAACGAAGGAGTTATTCACCCCTCCACTTT | CAWKRRSYSPLHF
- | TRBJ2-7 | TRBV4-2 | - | TGTGCCAGCAGCCAAAGGTTCCAGGCGTCCTACGAGCAGTACTTC | CASSQRFQASYEQYF
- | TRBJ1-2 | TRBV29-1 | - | TGCAGCGTTGAACTACAGGTTAACTATGGCTACACCTTC | CSVELQVNYGYTF